Each of the 28 T cell receptor beta chains below was sequenced from the same sample in a study of blood T cells in healthy people across ages. Alongside a J-beta primer mix, a sample-barcoded 5' primer served in a second PCR lasting about 7 to 11 cycles. MiXCR, applied by TCRdb to the 5' RACE reads, yields one record per CDR3 protein. The profile shows roughly 1,100,000 distinct CDR3 sequences, approximately 26% of them singletons. This sample also appeared in a second study, on T cells of mothers and their children.

The sequenced sample was blood. These TCRs come from a girl aged 2 to 10 in good health.

The sample holds many counts of this clonotype. The chain couples TRBV7-8 to TRBJ2-1; maybe TRBD2 (6 bases). The CDR3 loop spans 15 amino acids. V lost 0 bases to trimming and J lost 1 base, with 7 bases between them. The V gene's germline CDR1 is SGHVS and CDR2 FQNEAQ. The DNA of the CDR3 is TGTGCCAGCAGCTTAGCGGAGGGGTCCTACAATGAGCAGTTCTTC. It codes for CASSLAEGSYNEQFF.

V gene TRBV4-2 combines with J gene TRBJ2-3; D gene unclear. The CDR3 consists of 15 residues. CDR1 is LGHNA and CDR2 is YNFKEQ in the germline V gene. V lost 1 base and J lost 2, with 10 bases in between. CDR3 in amino acids: CASSQGLGSTDTQYF. As DNA, the CDR3 is TGTGCCAGCAGCCAAGGACTTGGCTCCACAGATACGCAGTATTTT.

The V and J genes are TRBV29-1 and TRBJ2-7; 9 nucleotides align to TRBD1. CDR1 and CDR2 from the germline V gene are SQVTM and ANQGSEA. J gave up 4 bases and V 3 bases, and 7 bases lay outside the gene matches. The length of the CDR3 is 14 residues. The CDR3 DNA is TGCAGCGTTGATGCGGGGACAGGGAATTACGAGCAGTACTTC. It is translated as CSVDAGTGNYEQYF.

V usage is TRBV3-1 and J usage is TRBJ2-1, with D hard to call. CDR1 and CDR2 from the germline V gene are LGHDT and YNNKEL (reference sequence). V dropped 1 base and J dropped 9 bases, with 7 bases sitting between them. The length of the CDR3 is 12 residues. The CDR3 sequence is CASSQATAEQFF. CDR3 in DNA: TGTGCCAGCAGCCAAGCAACAGCTGAGCAGTTCTTC.

V is TRBV7-8 and J is TRBJ2-7; D ambiguous. The CDR3 length is 12 residues. Germline-derived CDR1 and CDR2 are SGHVS and FQNEAQ. The V end was cut by 5 bases, the J end by 7 bases, with 12 bases between. CDR3 sequence reads: CASSPGPMEQYF. The DNA of the CDR3 is TGTGCCAGCAGCCCAGGCCCTATGGAGCAGTACTTC.

This clonotype turned up a few times. CDR3 sequence: CASSVTGDYTF. The CDR3 DNA sequence: TGCGCCAGCAGCGTGACAGGGGACTACACCTTC. The chain employs TRBV5-1 and TRBJ1-2; 8 nucleotides line up with TRBD1. CDR1 SGHRS and CDR2 YFSETQ come from the germline V gene. Trimming removed 4 bases from V and 10 bases from J; junction bases left unmatched: 3. The CDR3 sequence is 11 residues long.

The chain couples TRBV7-9 to TRBJ2-5; D is undetermined. The CDR3 is made up of 15 amino acids. Germline-derived CDR1 and CDR2 are SEHNR and FQNEAQ (reference sequence). V shed 4 bases and J shed 3 bases, with 15 bases lying between them. This CDR3 reads CASSSAGVGKETQYF. In DNA form, the CDR3 reads TGTGCCAGCAGCTCCGCAGGAGTGGGGAAAGAGACCCAGTACTTC.

As regards this clonotype: At one end, the junction sequence differs from germline, possibly due to a read error. This chain joins TRBV3-1 and TRBJ2-6; no definite D call. From germline, CDR1 is LGHDT and CDR2 YNNKEL (reference sequence). The CDR3 runs to 16 residues. The CDR3 sequence is CTSSQGPGSGANVLTF. CDR3 coding DNA: TGTACCAGCAGCCAAGGACCGGGCTCTGGGGCCAACGTCCTGACTTTC.

The gene calls are TRBV6-2 or TRBV6-3 and TRBJ1-6; D not certain. Germline V lookup: CDR1 MNHEY, CDR2 SVGEGT. Trimming removed 7 bases at V and 7 bases at J, with 5 bases between. The CDR3 sequence is 11 residues long. The CDR3 sequence is CASKRNSPLHF. As DNA, the CDR3 is TGTGCCAGCAAGAGGAATTCACCCCTCCACTTT.

This chain joins TRBV18 and TRBJ1-4; tentatively, D is TRBD1 (6 bases). CDR1 is KGHSH and CDR2 is LQKENI in the germline V gene. Deletions cut 3 bases from V and 5 bases from J, with 16 bases between. The CDR3 covers 16 residues. The CDR3 reads CASSPIQGGWNEKLFF. CDR3 nucleotides: TGTGCCAGCTCACCTATACAGGGAGGTTGGAATGAAAAACTGTTTTTT.

This clonotype came up a few times. This chain joins TRBV6-2 or TRBV6-3 and TRBJ2-7; D gene unclear. The assigned J gene may be wrong: the sequence end matches TRBJ2-1 better. CDR1 and CDR2 (germline): MNHEY, SVGEGT. The CDR3 is 14 residues long. The CDR3 loop reads CASSYPGKHNEQFF. The CDR3, as DNA: TGTGCCAGCAGTTACCCCGGCAAGCACAATGAGCAGTTCTTC.

The chain carries TRBV3-1 and TRBJ2-7, with a possible D match to TRBD2 (7 bases). The CDR3 length is 15 residues. From germline, CDR1 is LGHDT and CDR2 YNNKEL (reference sequence). V was trimmed by 0 bases and J by 6 bases, leaving 15 bases between them. The CDR3: CASSQDWWGGGEQYF. CDR3 coding DNA: TGTGCCAGCAGCCAAGATTGGTGGGGGGGCGGCGAGCAGTACTTC.

On this clonotype: A junction boundary mismatches the germline segment, possibly from a read error. The chain uses TRBV5-1 and TRBJ2-3; tentatively, D is TRBD1 (6 bases). Germline V gene data show CDR1 as SGHRS and CDR2 as YFSETQ. This CDR3 has 16 amino acids. This chain's CDR3 is CASSLADRSSKDTQYF. CDR3 coding DNA: TGCGCCAGCAGCTTGGCCGACAGGTCTAGCAAAGATACGCAGTATTTT.

This clonotype was seen only a few times. The genes are TRBV2 and TRBJ2-3, with a tentative D call TRBD1 (6 bases). The CDR3 is 16 residues long. Per the germline V gene, CDR1 is SNHLY and CDR2 is FYNNEI. V lost 5 bases, J lost 0 bases, and 15 bases lay in between. The CDR3 spells CASSLPTGISTDTQYF. The CDR3 DNA reads as TGTGCCAGCAGTCTACCAACAGGGATTAGCACAGATACGCAGTATTTT.

This chain joins TRBV7-2 and TRBJ1-2; D is ambiguous. Germline values: CDR1 SGHTA, CDR2 FQGNSA. V gave up 5 bases and J gave up 0 bases, with 16 bases separating them. The CDR3 loop spans 16 amino acids. The CDR3 DNA reads TGTGCCAGCAGCACTGGGCCCATTTCCGCTAACTATGGCTACACCTTC. This gives the protein CASSTGPISANYGYTF.

Only a few counts were recorded for this clonotype. The chain has TRBV27 and TRBJ1-2, with 8 bases matching TRBD1. The CDR3 has 13 amino acids. CDR1 is MNHEY and CDR2 is SMNVEV in the germline V gene (reference sequence). The V gene end was trimmed by 6 bases and the J gene end by 5 bases; junction bases not matched to a gene: 5. For the CDR3, the DNA is TGTGCCAGCAGGGACAGGGATTTTTATGGCTACACCTTC. It is translated as CASRDRDFYGYTF.

This chain uses TRBV7-2 with TRBJ2-5, with D perhaps matching TRBD1 or TRBD2 (6 bases each). The tail of the sequence fits TRBJ2-1 better, so the J call may be wrong. This CDR3 spans 15 amino acids. Germline lookup yields CDR1 SGHTA and CDR2 FQGNSA. CDR3 protein: CASSFGGGGIPEQFF. The CDR3 DNA reads TGTGCCAGCAGCTTTGGGGGCGGCGGGATTCCCGAGCAGTTCTTC.

The V and J genes are TRBV11-1 and TRBJ1-4; D perhaps matches TRBD1 (5 bases). Trimming stripped 5 bases from V and 14 bases from J, with 15 bases between. From germline, CDR1 is SGHAT and CDR2 FQDESV (reference sequence). This CDR3 region has 12 residues. In DNA form, the CDR3 reads TGTGCCAGCAGCCTCAACGGGGGATTGCTGTTTTTT. Its protein product is CASSLNGGLLFF.

With regard to this clonotype: This may come from a read error, since a much larger clone is one base off. The chain recombines TRBV7-9 with TRBJ2-2; no reliable D call. Germline CDR1 reads SEHNR; CDR2 reads FQNEAQ (reference sequence). The ends were cut back, 3 bases at V and 1 base at J, with 6 bases in the middle. This CDR3 is built from 14 residues. In DNA, the CDR3 is TGTGCCAGCAGCTTGGCACAGAACACCGGGGAGCTGTTTTTT. This translates into CASSLAQNTGELFF.

The rearrangement joins TRBV6-1 to TRBJ2-7; 9 bases are shared with TRBD1. The CDR3 spans 14 residues. Per the germline V gene, CDR1 is MNHNS and CDR2 is SASEGT. Trimming cost V 6 bases and J 6 bases; bases outside gene matches: 9. The CDR3 protein is CASRPRDRDIEQYF. The CDR3 nucleotides read TGTGCCAGCAGACCGCGGGACAGGGATATCGAGCAGTACTTC.

Only a few counts were recorded for this clonotype. The chain employs TRBV28 and TRBJ2-3; TRBD1 matches at 7 bases. The trim removed 6 bases at V and 2 bases at J, leaving 11 bases unmatched. The CDR3 runs to 16 residues. From germline, CDR1 is MDHEN and CDR2 SYDVKM. As DNA, the CDR3 is TGTGCCAGCAGGAACGCCGAAACAGGGGACACAGATACGCAGTATTTT. As protein: CASRNAETGDTDTQYF. The full variable domain, in which reference TRBV28 and TRBJ2-3 provide the parts outside the CDR3, is DVKVTQSSRYLVKRTGEKVFLECVQDMDHENMFWYRQDPGLGLRLIYFSYDVKMKEKGDIPEGYSVSREKKERFSLILESASTNQTSMYLCASRNAETGDTDTQYFGPGTRLTVL.

This clonotype has a single count. The chain joins TRBV29-1 to TRBJ2-1, with D possibly matching TRBD2 (6 bases). V gave up 7 bases and J gave up 4 bases, with 8 bases separating them. There are 11 residues in the CDR3. CDR1 is SQVTM and CDR2 is ANQGSEA in the germline V gene. Here the CDR3 reads CSGGVYNEQFF. The DNA of the CDR3 is TGCAGCGGGGGGGTGTACAATGAGCAGTTCTTC.

This chain uses TRBV4-1 with TRBJ2-5, with D perhaps TRBD1 or TRBD2 (5 bases each). Matching the DNA end better, TRBJ2-7 makes the J call doubtful. The CDR3 runs 15 residues. CDR1 and CDR2 from the germline V gene are MGHRA and YSYEKL. CDR3 region: CASSQDVGSGHEQYF. DNA of the CDR3: TGCGCCAGCAGCCAAGATGTTGGTTCGGGACACGAGCAGTACTTC.

This chain uses TRBV29-1 with TRBJ2-4; 8 bases fit TRBD1. CDR3 length: 12 residues. With V trimmed by 7 bases and J by 9 bases, 8 bases remained unmatched. Per the germline V gene, CDR1 is SQVTM and CDR2 is ANQGSEA. CDR3 loop: CSAQGESGIQYF. Here the CDR3 DNA reads TGCAGCGCACAGGGGGAGAGCGGCATTCAGTACTTC.

The V call is TRBV6-5, the J call TRBJ1-1, with D possibly matching TRBD1 (5 bases). Germline assignment: CDR1 MNHEY and CDR2 SVGAGI. The V end lost 6 bases, the J end lost 8 bases, and 16 bases lay between the germline ends. The CDR3 consists of 13 residues. The chain's CDR3 is CASSHRYADEAFF. CDR3 DNA: TGTGCCAGCAGCCACAGGTATGCGGACGAAGCTTTCTTT.

This chain links TRBV6-1 with TRBJ1-1; D not certain. Germline V gene lookup returns CDR1 MNHNS and CDR2 SASEGT. Trimming removed 1 base from V and 3 bases from J, with 15 bases in between. The CDR3 runs 16 residues. This CDR3 reads CASSEGARTTYTEAFF. CDR3 sequence (DNA): TGTGCCAGCAGTGAAGGGGCGCGTACCACTTACACTGAAGCTTTCTTT.

This clonotype was counted between two and nine times. This rearrangement joins TRBV4-1 to TRBJ2-1, with D unresolved. Germline V gene sequence: CDR1 MGHRA, CDR2 YSYEKL. V gave up 4 bases and J gave up 4 bases, with 8 bases separating them. The length of the CDR3 is 13 residues. The CDR3 sequence is CASSPLRYNEQFF. In nucleotides, the CDR3 is TGCGCCAGCAGCCCCCTCCGGTACAATGAGCAGTTCTTC.

The gene calls are TRBV5-1 and TRBJ2-4, with D tentatively TRBD1 or TRBD2 (5 bases each). The V end lost 0 bases, the J end lost 4 bases, and 17 bases lay between the germline ends. The CDR3 is 17 residues long. CDR1 SGHRS and CDR2 YFSETQ come from the germline V gene. CDR3 residues: CASSLAGASGGKNIQYF. CDR3 nucleotide sequence: TGCGCCAGCAGCTTGGCCGGGGCATCCGGAGGTAAAAACATTCAGTACTTC.